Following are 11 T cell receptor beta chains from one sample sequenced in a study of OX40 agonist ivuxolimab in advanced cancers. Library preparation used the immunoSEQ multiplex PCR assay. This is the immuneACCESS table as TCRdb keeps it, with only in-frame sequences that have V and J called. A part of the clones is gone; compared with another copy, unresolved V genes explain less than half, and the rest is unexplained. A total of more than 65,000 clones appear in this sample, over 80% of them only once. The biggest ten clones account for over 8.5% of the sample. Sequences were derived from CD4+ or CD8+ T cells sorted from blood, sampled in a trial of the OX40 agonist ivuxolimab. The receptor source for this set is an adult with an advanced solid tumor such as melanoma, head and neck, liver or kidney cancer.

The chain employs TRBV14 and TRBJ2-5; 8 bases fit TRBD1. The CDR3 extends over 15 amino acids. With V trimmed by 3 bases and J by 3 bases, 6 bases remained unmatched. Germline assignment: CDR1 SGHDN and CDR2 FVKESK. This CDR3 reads CASSHYRGDKETQYF. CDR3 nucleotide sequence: TGTGCCAGCAGCCACTACAGGGGGGACAAAGAGACCCAGTACTTC.

CDR3 in DNA: TGCGCCAGCAGCTACGGACAGGGGGACTCCTACGAGCAGTACTTC. Translated, it gives CASSYGQGDSYEQYF. This chain uses TRBV4-1 with TRBJ2-7, with 10 bases identical to TRBD1. Unmatched junction bases numbered 4, after V lost 5 bases and J lost 0 bases. Per the germline V gene, CDR1 is MGHRA and CDR2 is YSYEKL. This CDR3 comprises 15 residues.

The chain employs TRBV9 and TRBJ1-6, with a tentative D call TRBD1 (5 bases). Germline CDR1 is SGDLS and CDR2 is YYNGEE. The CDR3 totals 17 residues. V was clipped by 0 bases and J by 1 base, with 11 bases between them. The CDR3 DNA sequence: TGTGCCAGCAGCGTAGACGGGGGGATGTCCTATAATTCACCCCTCCACTTT. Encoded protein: CASSVDGGMSYNSPLHF. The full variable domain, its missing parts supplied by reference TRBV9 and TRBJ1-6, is DSGVTQTPKHLITATGQRVTLRCSPRSGDLSVYWYQQSLDQGLQFLIQYYNGEERAKGNILERFSAQQFPDLHSELNLSSLELGDSALYFCASSVDGGMSYNSPLHFGNGTRLTVT.

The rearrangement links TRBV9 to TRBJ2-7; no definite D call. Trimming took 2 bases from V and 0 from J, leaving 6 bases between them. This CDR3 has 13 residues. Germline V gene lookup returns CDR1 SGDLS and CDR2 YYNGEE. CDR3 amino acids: CASSVYSSYEQYF. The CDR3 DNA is TGTGCCAGCAGCGTTTACAGCTCCTACGAGCAGTACTTC.

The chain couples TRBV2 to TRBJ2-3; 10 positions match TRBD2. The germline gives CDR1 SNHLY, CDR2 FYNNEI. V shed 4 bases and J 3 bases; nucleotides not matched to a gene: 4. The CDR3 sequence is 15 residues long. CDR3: CASSVWTSGTDTQYF. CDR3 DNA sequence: TGTGCCAGCAGTGTATGGACTAGCGGAACAGATACGCAGTATTTT.

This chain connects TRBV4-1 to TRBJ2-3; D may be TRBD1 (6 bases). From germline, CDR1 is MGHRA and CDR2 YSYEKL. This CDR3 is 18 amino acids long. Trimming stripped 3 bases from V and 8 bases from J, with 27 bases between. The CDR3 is CASSQDPAGTTTPATQYF. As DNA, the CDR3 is TGCGCCAGCAGCCAGGACCCTGCCGGGACAACCACCCCTGCTACGCAGTATTTT.

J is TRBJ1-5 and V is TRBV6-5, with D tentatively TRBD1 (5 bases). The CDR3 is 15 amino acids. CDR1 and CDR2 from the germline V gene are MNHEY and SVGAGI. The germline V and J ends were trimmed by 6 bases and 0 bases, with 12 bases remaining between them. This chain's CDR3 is CASSPGADSNQPQHF. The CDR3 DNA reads TGTGCCAGCAGCCCCGGGGCAGATAGCAATCAGCCCCAGCATTTT.

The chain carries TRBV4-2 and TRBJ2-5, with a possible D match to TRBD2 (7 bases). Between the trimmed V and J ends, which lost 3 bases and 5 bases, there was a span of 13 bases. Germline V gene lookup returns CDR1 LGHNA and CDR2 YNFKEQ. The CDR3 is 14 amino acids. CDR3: CASSQGGPEETQYF. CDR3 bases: TGTGCCAGCAGCCAGGGGGGGCCAGAGGAGACCCAGTACTTC.

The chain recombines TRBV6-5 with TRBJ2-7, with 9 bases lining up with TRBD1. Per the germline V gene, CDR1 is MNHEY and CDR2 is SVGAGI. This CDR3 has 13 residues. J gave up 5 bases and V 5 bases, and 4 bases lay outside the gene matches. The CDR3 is CASSTGGGDEQYF. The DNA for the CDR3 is TGTGCCAGCAGTACAGGGGGCGGGGACGAGCAGTACTTC.

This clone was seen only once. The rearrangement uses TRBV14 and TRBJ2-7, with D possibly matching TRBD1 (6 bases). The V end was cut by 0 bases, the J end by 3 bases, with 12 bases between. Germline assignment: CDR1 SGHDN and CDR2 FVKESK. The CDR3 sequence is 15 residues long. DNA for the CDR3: TGTGCCAGCAGCCAAGATCGGACAGACATCTACGAGCAGTACTTC. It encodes CASSQDRTDIYEQYF. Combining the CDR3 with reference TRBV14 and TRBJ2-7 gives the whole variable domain EAGVTQFPSHSVIEKGQTVTLRCDPISGHDNLYWYRRVMGKEIKFLLHFVKESKQDESGMPNNRFLAERTGGTYSTLKVQPAELEDSGVYFCASSQDRTDIYEQYFGPGTRLTVT.

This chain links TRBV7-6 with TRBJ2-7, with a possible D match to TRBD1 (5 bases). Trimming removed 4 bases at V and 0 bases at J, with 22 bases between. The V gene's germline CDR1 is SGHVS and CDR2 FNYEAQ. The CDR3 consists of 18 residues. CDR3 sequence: CASSSEMVRALSSYEQYF. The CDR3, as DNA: TGTGCCAGCAGCTCAGAGATGGTCAGGGCATTAAGCTCCTACGAGCAGTACTTC.